This TCR beta chain was obtained from a study of CD8 T cells in ankylosing spondylitis. The sample holds many counts of this clonotype. TCRdb reanalysed the 5' RACE reads using MiXCR and keeps one entry per CDR3 protein. The sample yields about 240,000 distinct CDR3 sequences, about 9.1% seen once. Trimming cost V 7 bases and J 0 bases; bases outside gene matches: 7. This CDR3 spans 15 amino acids. The germline V gene encodes CDR1 SNHLY and CDR2 FYNNEI. Sequenced sample: blood, either unsorted or a sorted T cell fraction (not recorded which). The V gene is TRBV2, the J gene TRBJ1-1, with 8 positions matching TRBD1. The origin of this receptor is a male donor with ankylosing spondylitis or in good health (not recorded which). CDR3: CASMGDRSMNTEAFF. The CDR3 DNA reads as TGTGCCAGCATGGGGGACAGGTCCATGAACACTGAAGCTTTCTTT. Supplemented by reference TRBV2 and TRBJ1-1, the full variable domain reads EPEVTQTPSHQVTQMGQEVILRCVPISNHLYFYWYRQILGQKVEFLVSFYNNEISEKSEIFDDQFSVERPDGSNFTLKIRSTKLEDSAMYFCASMGDRSMNTEAFFGQGTRLTVV.